Shown below are 21 T cell receptor beta chains from a single sample sequenced in a study of STAT3 mutations in large granular lymphocyte leukemia. Study observations and caveats: At least one immunodominant TCR beta clonotype appeared in every T-cell large granular lymphocyte leukemia patient.

The protocol was immunoSEQ multiplex PCR, while the TCRdb copy is restricted to in-frame clones and leaves out a portion. The sample lists around 30,000 clones, approximately 83% occurring once. These receptors' targets are unknown. Source material: peripheral blood mononuclear cells. These TCRs come from a man between 60 and 75 years old with T-cell large granular lymphocyte leukemia. Some clones in this sample may be carry-over from other donors' samples.

The J gene is TRBJ2-1, the V gene TRBV12-2; the table gives TRBD2 as D, unverified against the DNA. TRBV12-2 is tagged as a pseudogene. This CDR3 comprises 11 residues. For the CDR3, the DNA is TGTTTTCACGGGGGTGACAATGAGCAGTTCTTC. As protein: CFHGGDNEQFF.

The CDR3 loop reads CASSPGTANTGELFF. CDR3 sequence (DNA): TGTGCCAGCAGCCCCGGAACGGCGAACACCGGGGAGCTGTTTTTT. V gene TRBV7-9 combines with J gene TRBJ2-2; D is unresolved. The V end was cut by 5 bases, the J end by 0 bases, with 10 bases between. The germline V gene encodes CDR1 SEHNR and CDR2 FQNEAQ (reference sequence). This CDR3 has 15 amino acids.

The chain couples TRBV18 to TRBJ1-5; D unresolved. Germline V gene lookup returns CDR1 KGHSH and CDR2 LQKENI. The V and J ends lost 0 bases and 2 bases respectively, with 11 bases between them. The CDR3 totals 16 residues. CDR3 sequence (DNA): TGTGCCAGCTCACCACCAATCCGGGTAGGCAATCAGCCCCAGCATTTT. Translating gives CASSPPIRVGNQPQHF.

This clone has just one count. V and J are TRBV11-3 and TRBJ2-1; D possibly corresponds to TRBD2 (5 bases). CDR3 length: 15 residues. Trimming cost V 3 bases and J 5 bases, with 14 bases left between them. CDR1 and CDR2 from the germline V gene are SGHNT and YENEEA. The CDR3 DNA reads TGTGCCAGCAGCTTCTCAGCGGCCCGGGACAATGAGCAGTTCTTC. Its protein is CASSFSAARDNEQFF.

This clone was recorded only once. This sequence joins TRBV28 and TRBJ1-5; D gene uncertain. CDR3 size: 12 residues. The germline V gene has CDR1 MDHEN and CDR2 SYDVKM. V was cut by 10 bases and J by 4 bases, with 11 bases left in between. CDR3 sequence: CATLLGNQPQHF. CDR3 nucleotides: TGTGCCACCCTCCTGGGTAATCAGCCCCAGCATTTT.

V and J are TRBV2 and TRBJ2-7; 10 nucleotides match TRBD2. J lost 5 bases, V lost 6 bases, and 7 bases had no gene match. The germline V gene encodes CDR1 SNHLY and CDR2 FYNNEI. CDR3 length: 14 residues. The CDR3 region has the DNA TGTGCCAGCAGCCCGGGACTAGCGCGTGACGAGCAGTACTTC. Its protein product is CASSPGLARDEQYF.

The rearrangement links TRBV7-9 to TRBJ2-1; 7 bases are shared with TRBD2. There are 14 residues in the CDR3. Germline CDR1 and CDR2: SEHNR and FQNEAQ (reference sequence). J gave up 9 bases and V 0 bases, and 5 bases lay outside the gene matches. The CDR3 spells CASSLAGGVVEQFF. The CDR3 DNA sequence: TGTGCCAGCAGCTTAGCGGGAGGGGTGGTTGAGCAGTTCTTC.

The V and J genes are TRBV7-9 and TRBJ1-1; 10 bases map to TRBD1. The V and J ends lost 5 bases and 1 base, in that order; junction bases with no gene match: 1. CDR1 is SEHNR, CDR2 FQNEAQ, per germline (reference sequence). This CDR3 region has 14 residues. As DNA, the CDR3 is TGTGCCAGCAGCAGGGACAGGGGGAACACTGAAGCTTTCTTT. It specifies CASSRDRGNTEAFF.

The genes are TRBV28 and TRBJ1-2; no clear D. The CDR3 loop spans 11 amino acids. CDR1 is MDHEN, CDR2 SYDVKM, per germline. The V gene lost 8 bases and the J gene lost 4 bases, with 8 bases spanning the gap. The DNA for the CDR3 is TGTGCCAGCGGTCCCGCCTATGGCTACACCTTC. Translated, it gives CASGPAYGYTF.

The chain links TRBV4-3 to TRBJ1-2; D gene unclear. This CDR3 spans 14 amino acids. CDR1 is LGHNA, CDR2 YSLEER, per germline. The ends were cut back, 0 bases at V and 8 bases at J, with 13 bases in the middle. The CDR3 region has the DNA TGCGCCAGCAGCCAAGATAGGTCGGGGAACGGCTACACCTTC. This encodes CASSQDRSGNGYTF.

A note on this clone: A read error may produce the germline difference seen at one junction end. The gene calls are TRBV7-2 and TRBJ2-7; 10 bases line up with TRBD1. The germline V gene has CDR1 SGHTA and CDR2 FQGNSA. The CDR3 spans 12 residues. CDR3 amino acids: CASSFGPGQGIF. Written as DNA, the CDR3 is TGTGCCAGCAGCTTTGGGCCGGGACAGGGGATCTTC.

The rearrangement links TRBV7-9 to TRBJ2-3, with D perhaps matching TRBD1 (5 bases). Germline values: CDR1 SEHNR, CDR2 FQNEAQ (reference sequence). V dropped 5 bases and J dropped 3 bases, with 9 bases sitting between them. This CDR3 is 13 amino acids long. CDR3 in DNA: TGTGCCAGCAGCACGCGACAGACAGATACGCAGTATTTT. This codes for CASSTRQTDTQYF.

This clone was counted a few times. CDR3 sequence (DNA): TGTGCCAGCCGGACGGGGGTCCGGGGACTAGAGACCCAGTACTTC. Translation gives CASRTGVRGLETQYF. The V call is TRBV27, the J call TRBJ2-5; the D gene is possibly TRBD2 (6 bases). The germline V and J ends were trimmed by 8 bases and 4 bases, with 20 bases remaining between them. Per the germline V gene, CDR1 is MNHEY and CDR2 is SMNVEV (reference sequence). The CDR3 length is 15 residues.

V and J are TRBV7-2 and TRBJ2-1; TRBD2 matches at 11 bases. V shed 5 bases, J shed 6 bases, and the junction held 9 bases outside the gene matches. The V gene's germline CDR1 is SGHTA and CDR2 FQGNSA. The CDR3 is 16 amino acids. Here the CDR3 DNA reads TGTGCCAGCAGCCCTAATAGCGGGAGGGCCATCAATGAGCAGTTCTTC. As protein: CASSPNSGRAINEQFF. The whole variable domain, filled in from reference TRBV7-2 and TRBJ2-1, reads GAGVSQSPSNKVTEKGKDVELRCDPISGHTALYWYRQSLGQGLEFLIYFQGNSAPDKSGLPSDRFSAERTGGSVSTLTIQRTQQEDSAVYLCASSPNSGRAINEQFFGPGTRLTVL.

The gene calls are TRBV18 and TRBJ1-1, with unresolved D. CDR3 length: 13 residues. Germline V gives CDR1 KGHSH, CDR2 LQKENI. V was trimmed by 2 bases and J by 1 base, leaving 5 bases between them. The CDR3: CASSPKGNTEAFF. DNA of the CDR3: TGTGCCAGCTCACCAAAAGGGAACACTGAAGCTTTCTTT.

The chain joins TRBV11-2 to TRBJ2-5, with D maybe TRBD2 (5 bases). The DNA end is more similar to TRBJ2-7, so the J call may be wrong. CDR1 is SGHAT and CDR2 is FQNNGV in the germline V gene. This CDR3 region has 15 residues. The DNA for the CDR3 is TGTGCCAGCAGCTTAAGGACTGGGCTCAGCTACGAGCAGTACTTC. Translated, it gives CASSLRTGLSYEQYF.

This clone was recorded once. The rearrangement joins TRBV7-2 to TRBJ1-1; maybe TRBD1 (5 bases). V was shortened by 5 bases and J by 1 base, with 11 bases between the two germline ends. CDR1 is SGHTA and CDR2 is FQGNSA in the germline V gene. The CDR3 runs to 14 residues. The CDR3 DNA reads TGTGCCAGCAGCCGGCGCGGGGGGAACACTGAAGCTTTCTTT. Protein sequence: CASSRRGGNTEAFF. Drawing the rest from reference TRBV7-2 and TRBJ1-1, the complete variable domain is GAGVSQSPSNKVTEKGKDVELRCDPISGHTALYWYRQSLGQGLEFLIYFQGNSAPDKSGLPSDRFSAERTGGSVSTLTIQRTQQEDSAVYLCASSRRGGNTEAFFGQGTRLTVV.

In DNA, the CDR3 is TGTGCCTATGACAGGGCGTACGAGCAGTACTTC. It specifies CAYDRAYEQYF. The gene calls are TRBV30 and TRBJ2-7, with TRBD1 identical over 7 bases. The CDR3 has 11 residues. Germline V gene sequence: CDR1 GTSNPN, CDR2 SVGIG (reference sequence). V was pared by 7 bases and J by 4 bases, with 4 bases of the junction left unmatched.

The V and J genes are TRBV7-9 and TRBJ2-1, with 8 bases aligning to TRBD2. Looked up from germline, CDR1 is SEHNR and CDR2 is FQNEAQ (reference sequence). This CDR3 has 14 amino acids. V was pared by 3 bases and J by 10 bases, with 8 bases of the junction left unmatched. The CDR3 nucleotides are TGTGCCAGCAGCTTGGGGGCAGGCGGGGGGGAGCAGTTCTTC. This translates into CASSLGAGGGEQFF.

The count of this clone is one. The CDR3: CASSEEIGRYSYEQYF. CDR3 DNA: TGTGCCAGCAGTGAAGAGATCGGTCGCTACTCCTACGAGCAGTACTTC. The V call is TRBV25-1, the J call TRBJ2-7; D ambiguous. Germline V gene sequence: CDR1 MGHDK, CDR2 SYGVNS. There are 16 residues in the CDR3. V was cut by 2 bases and J by 0 bases, with 14 bases left in between.

CDR3 DNA sequence: TGTGCCAGTAGTACCCAAACAGGGGGTGGTTCACCCCTCCACTTT. It encodes CASSTQTGGGSPLHF. The rearrangement links TRBV19 to TRBJ1-6; 8 bases are a match to TRBD1. The CDR3 totals 15 residues. Germline lookup yields CDR1 LNHDA and CDR2 SQIVND (reference sequence). Trimming removed 4 bases from V and 9 bases from J; junction bases left unmatched: 8.